These 27 T cell receptor beta chains were all obtained from the same sample, sequenced in a study of shared clonotypes between healthy human individuals (dated by TCRdb to 2018 to 2020). Library preparation employed the immunoSEQ multiplex PCR assay. TCRdb took this table from immuneACCESS and kept in-frame rearrangements with V and J called. Such tables lack part of the clones; where checked against another copy, unresolved V genes explain under half of the gap, and the rest is unexplained. The sample table records 2 million to 3 million clones; 80% to 95% of these occur just once. The leading ten clones occupy around 0.37% of the sample. Sequencing input: naive CD4+ T cells from PBMCs. According to the study, the label for this sample's cell subset or site signals: CD45RA+ positively selected. These receptors were taken from a man aged 18 to 29 in good health. Some clones in this sample may be carry-over from other donors' samples.

The chain uses TRBV7-6 and TRBJ2-7, with D perhaps TRBD1 (6 bases). CDR3 length: 15 residues. V lost 1 base to trimming and J lost 2 bases, with 12 bases between them. Germline CDR1 reads SGHVS; CDR2 reads FNYEAQ. CDR3: CASSLGQAVAYEQYF. For the CDR3, the DNA is TGTGCCAGCAGCTTAGGACAGGCGGTGGCCTACGAGCAGTACTTC.

The genes are TRBV27 and TRBJ2-6; TRBD2 might be the D (5 bases). The germline V gene has CDR1 MNHEY and CDR2 SMNVEV (reference sequence). The CDR3 is made up of 16 amino acids. V lost 2 bases to trimming and J lost 2 bases, with 10 bases between them. The DNA for the CDR3 is TGTGCCAGCAGTTTAAGGATGGGAGCTGGGGCCAACGTCCTGACTTTC. Amino acids: CASSLRMGAGANVLTF.

This rearrangement joins TRBV5-6 to TRBJ2-5; D possibly corresponds to TRBD1 (6 bases). Trimming removed 0 bases at V and 4 bases at J, with 10 bases between. CDR1 and CDR2 from the germline V gene are SGHDT and YYEEEE. The CDR3 has 14 residues. The CDR3, as DNA: TGTGCCAGCAGCTTGGGGTCCAGGGGAGAGACCCAGTACTTC. Translating gives CASSLGSRGETQYF.

The CDR3 protein is CASSPGTGSSGNTIYF. The CDR3 DNA follows: TGCGCCAGCAGCCCCGGGACAGGGAGCTCTGGAAACACCATATATTTT. This chain joins TRBV5-1 and TRBJ1-3; 9 nucleotides line up with TRBD1. This CDR3 spans 16 amino acids. V was clipped by 4 bases and J by 0 bases; unmatched bases: 5. Germline lookup yields CDR1 SGHRS and CDR2 YFSETQ.

The V gene is TRBV9, the J gene TRBJ2-2; D possibly corresponds to TRBD1 (5 bases). The CDR3 is 15 amino acids. V lost 0 bases and J lost 6, with 12 bases in between. Per germline, CDR1 SGDLS and CDR2 YYNGEE. CDR3 DNA sequence: TGTGCCAGCAGCGTAGGGCAGGGCAATGCCGGGGAGCTGTTTTTT. Its protein product is CASSVGQGNAGELFF.

This chain connects TRBV5-1 to TRBJ2-1; the D call may be TRBD1 or TRBD2 (5 bases each). Germline-derived CDR1 and CDR2 are SGHRS and YFSETQ. V gave up 3 bases and J gave up 2 bases, with 15 bases separating them. The CDR3 covers 16 residues. CDR3 sequence reads: CASSSGPGPTYNEQFF. CDR3 DNA: TGCGCCAGCAGCTCGGGGCCGGGTCCAACCTACAATGAGCAGTTCTTC. The full variable domain, in which reference TRBV5-1 and TRBJ2-1 provide the parts outside the CDR3, is KAGVTQTPRYLIKTRGQQVTLSCSPISGHRSVSWYQQTPGQGLQFLFEYFSETQRNKGNFPGRFSGRQFSNSRSEMNVSTLELGDSALYLCASSSGPGPTYNEQFFGPGTRLTVL.

The chain couples TRBV9 to TRBJ1-3, with D possibly TRBD1 on 6 matching bases. Looked up from germline, CDR1 is SGDLS and CDR2 is YYNGEE. Trimming cost V 3 bases and J 6 bases, with 13 bases left between them. The CDR3 is made up of 14 amino acids. CDR3 DNA: TGTGCCAGCAGCGGAACGGGACAAGCAAACACCATATATTTT. Translated: CASSGTGQANTIYF.

The genes are TRBV11-1 and TRBJ2-1; TRBD2 agrees at 9 bases. From germline, CDR1 is SGHAT and CDR2 FQDESV (reference sequence). The CDR3 has 16 amino acids. Trimming took 0 bases from V and 9 from J; bases not matched to a gene: 9. The CDR3 sequence: CASSLARREGRGEQFF. CDR3 DNA: TGTGCCAGCAGCTTAGCGCGGCGGGAGGGCAGAGGTGAGCAGTTCTTC.

The chain employs TRBV5-6 and TRBJ2-1; no clear D gene. In germline, CDR1 is SGHDT, CDR2 YYEEEE. V was cut by 0 bases and J by 5 bases, with 6 bases left in between. The CDR3 is 13 amino acids. In nucleotides, the CDR3 is TGTGCCAGCAGCTTGGGCCTTCACAATGAGCAGTTCTTC. This encodes CASSLGLHNEQFF.

The chain links TRBV21-1 to TRBJ2-7; the DNA was not used to check the table's D call, TRBD2. TRBV21-1 is a recognized pseudogene. The CDR3 has 17 residues. In DNA form, the CDR3 reads TGTGCCAGCAGCAAGGTTTCCCCGCGAAGAATTTCCTACGAGCAGTACTTC. The encoded protein is CASSKVSPRRISYEQYF.

CDR3 sequence: CASSKGQETQYF. For the CDR3, the DNA is TGTGCCAGCAGCAAAGGGCAAGAGACCCAGTACTTC. This sequence joins TRBV21-1 and TRBJ2-5. TRBV21-1 is a listed pseudogene. The CDR3 is 12 residues long.

The V gene is TRBV5-4, the J gene TRBJ1-2, with D possibly TRBD1 on 5 matching bases. The CDR3 covers 17 residues. V was cut by 2 bases and J by 0 bases, with 17 bases left in between. Looked up from germline, CDR1 is SGHNT and CDR2 is YYREEE (reference sequence). The CDR3 coding sequence is TGTGCCAGCAGCTTACCGGGACCCCAAGGTTCTAACTATGGCTACACCTTC. Protein: CASSLPGPQGSNYGYTF.

This clone has a single count. V and J are TRBV9 and TRBJ2-1, with TRBD2 identical over 10 bases. The CDR3 extends over 16 amino acids. Trimming took 2 bases from V and 9 from J; bases not matched to a gene: 11. Germline CDR1 SGDLS, CDR2 YYNGEE. The CDR3 DNA sequence: TGTGCCAGCAGCGTCCCGGGACTAGCGATGGCCAGTGAGCAGTTCTTC. It yields the protein CASSVPGLAMASEQFF.

This chain uses TRBV5-1 with TRBJ2-1, with unresolved D. Between the trimmed V and J ends, which lost 1 base and 8 bases, there was a span of 13 bases. Germline V gives CDR1 SGHRS, CDR2 YFSETQ. The CDR3 is made up of 14 amino acids. The CDR3 spells CASSLTLNSDEQFF. The CDR3 DNA reads TGCGCCAGCAGCTTGACTCTAAACTCGGATGAGCAGTTCTTC.

The chain uses TRBV28 and TRBJ1-2, with a weak D call TRBD1 (6 bases). CDR1 and CDR2 from the germline V gene are MDHEN and SYDVKM. The V and J ends lost 5 bases and 4 bases respectively, with 14 bases between them. This CDR3 spans 14 amino acids. This CDR3 is CASSPAGAAYGYTF. The CDR3 nucleotides read TGTGCCAGCAGTCCGGCGGGGGCGGCCTATGGCTACACCTTC.

The gene calls are TRBV5-8 and TRBJ1-4; 8 bases match TRBD1. The CDR3 extends over 15 amino acids. With V trimmed by 3 bases and J by 10 bases, 11 bases remained unmatched. In germline, CDR1 is SGHTS, CDR2 YDEGEE. The CDR3 DNA follows: TGTGCCAGCAGCTCCTCGGACAGGGAACGCGGAAAACTGTTTTTT. It is translated as CASSSSDRERGKLFF.

V and J are TRBV7-2 and TRBJ2-1; TRBD2 matches at 8 bases. V lost 4 bases, J lost 10 bases, and 9 bases stayed unmatched. The CDR3 spans 14 residues. Germline V gene data show CDR1 as SGHTA and CDR2 as FQGNSA. This chain's CDR3 is CASSSKRETPEQFF. CDR3 DNA sequence: TGTGCCAGCAGCTCCAAGCGGGAGACCCCCGAGCAGTTCTTC.

This rearrangement joins TRBV18 to TRBJ1-3; the D gene is possibly TRBD1 (6 bases). Germline V CDR1 and CDR2: KGHSH, LQKENI. The CDR3 loop spans 15 amino acids. The V and J ends lost 5 bases and 0 bases respectively, with 11 bases between them. CDR3 bases: TGTGCCAGCTCAGGCCAACAGGGCTCTGGAAACACCATATATTTT. It is translated as CASSGQQGSGNTIYF.

The chain employs TRBV10-3 and TRBJ1-5; D possibly corresponds to TRBD1 (5 bases). The germline V and J ends were trimmed by 6 bases and 0 bases, with 12 bases remaining between them. CDR3 length: 15 residues. Germline V gene lookup returns CDR1 ENHRY and CDR2 SYGVKD. CDR3 sequence reads: CAIRAEGLSNQPQHF. CDR3 in DNA: TGTGCCATCAGGGCCGAGGGACTTAGCAATCAGCCCCAGCATTTT.

The rearrangement joins TRBV10-3 to TRBJ2-5; D might be TRBD1 (5 bases). This CDR3 region has 13 residues. Trimming left V 4 bases short and J 4 bases short, with 10 bases between. The V gene's germline CDR1 is ENHRY and CDR2 SYGVKD. The CDR3 coding sequence is TGTGCCATCAGTGGGCTAGGGGTAGAGACCCAGTACTTC. Amino acids: CAISGLGVETQYF.

The genes are TRBV28 and TRBJ2-1; D is possibly TRBD2 (6 bases). There are 16 residues in the CDR3. The germline V gene has CDR1 MDHEN and CDR2 SYDVKM. V was shortened by 1 base and J by 3 bases, with 13 bases between the two germline ends. The CDR3, as DNA: TGTGCCAGCAGTTTATTTCGGCGGGATTTCTACAATGAGCAGTTCTTC. Its protein product is CASSLFRRDFYNEQFF.

The rearrangement joins TRBV5-4 to TRBJ2-5; D unresolved. The CDR3 consists of 14 residues. In germline, CDR1 is SGHNT, CDR2 YYREEE (reference sequence). With 1 base removed from V and 4 bases from J, the gap between germline ends came to 11 bases. CDR3 in DNA: TGTGCCAGCAGCTTGTACTCGACGGGAGAGACCCAGTACTTC. Its translation is CASSLYSTGETQYF. The variable domain in full, with the rest retrieved from reference TRBV5-4 and TRBJ2-5, is ETGVTQSPTHLIKTRGQQVTLRCSSQSGHNTVSWYQQALGQGPQFIFQYYREEENGRGNFPPRFSGLQFPNYSSELNVNALELDDSALYLCASSLYSTGETQYFGPGTRLLVL.

CDR3 in amino acids: CASSLQSWSYNEQFF. CDR3 DNA sequence: TGTGCCAGCAGTCTCCAAAGTTGGTCCTACAATGAGCAGTTCTTC. This chain connects TRBV27 to TRBJ2-1; no firm D call. Germline CDR1 and CDR2: MNHEY and SMNVEV (reference sequence). The CDR3 sequence is 15 residues long. The V end was cut by 5 bases, the J end by 1 base, with 12 bases between.

The chain couples TRBV11-2 to TRBJ2-6, with 7 positions matching TRBD1. J was trimmed by 0 bases and V by 6 bases; bases with no gene match: 5. The germline gives CDR1 SGHAT, CDR2 FQNNGV. This CDR3 is built from 16 residues. CDR3 sequence reads: CASRDRVDSGANVLTF. The CDR3 region has the DNA TGTGCCAGCAGAGACAGGGTGGACTCTGGGGCCAACGTCCTGACTTTC.

This chain uses TRBV5-4 with TRBJ2-1; the match to TRBD2 covers 8 bases. CDR3 length equals 15 residues. Germline V CDR1 and CDR2: SGHNT, YYREEE (reference sequence). Trimming at V came to 4 bases and at J to 5 bases, leaving 8 bases not matched to a gene. The CDR3 reads CASSPVAGRDNEQFF. CDR3 DNA: TGTGCCAGCAGCCCAGTAGCGGGAAGGGACAATGAGCAGTTCTTC.

The J gene is TRBJ2-3, the V gene TRBV5-1; 11 bases align to TRBD2. The CDR3 consists of 17 residues. Germline values: CDR1 SGHRS, CDR2 YFSETQ. Losses at the gene ends were 0 bases for V and 4 bases for J; bases not matched to a gene: 7. In nucleotides, the CDR3 is TGCGCCAGCAGCTTGGCGGTGGGACTAGCGGTCGCAGATACGCAGTATTTT. Translation gives CASSLAVGLAVADTQYF.

V and J are TRBV19 and TRBJ2-2, with TRBD1 matching over 10 bases. The CDR3 spans 16 residues. Germline V lookup: CDR1 LNHDA, CDR2 SQIVND (reference sequence). Trimming took 3 bases from V and 6 from J; bases not matched to a gene: 7. The CDR3 nucleotides are TGTGCCAGTAGTATTATCTGGGACAGGGGAGCCGGGGAGCTGTTTTTT. It is translated as CASSIIWDRGAGELFF.